One and the same sample provided the 26 T cell receptor beta chains below, sequenced in a study of early stage breast cancer tumors. Method: immunoSEQ multiplex PCR; TCRdb's copy keeps in-frame clones and lacks some. The sample holds roughly 13,000 clones, about 80% seen once. The source material was normal breast tissue next to the tumor. The receptors were gathered from a person aged 45 to 59 with breast cancer.

This rearrangement joins TRBV18 to TRBJ2-5, with D possibly matching TRBD2 (6 bases). This CDR3 contains 15 residues. The V gene's germline CDR1 is KGHSH and CDR2 LQKENI. The V end was cut by 4 bases, the J end by 2 bases, with 14 bases between. The CDR3 region is CASSRERAGQETQYF. The DNA of the CDR3 is TGTGCCAGCTCACGGGAGCGGGCAGGGCAAGAGACCCAGTACTTC.

The genes are TRBV7-3 and TRBJ1-5, with a possible D match to TRBD1 (6 bases). In germline, CDR1 is SGHTA, CDR2 FQGTGA. The length of the CDR3 is 17 residues. V was cut by 3 bases and J by 2 bases, with 17 bases left in between. The CDR3 loop reads CASSLPHRVKGNQPQHF. The CDR3 DNA follows: TGTGCCAGCAGCTTGCCCCACAGGGTCAAGGGCAATCAGCCCCAGCATTTT. Variable domain in full (rest from reference TRBV7-3 and TRBJ1-5): GAGVSQTPSNKVTEKGKYVELRCDPISGHTALYWYRQSLGQGPEFLIYFQGTGAADDSGLPNDRFFAVRPEGSVSTLKIQRTERGDSAVYLCASSLPHRVKGNQPQHFGDGTRLSIL.

The chain links TRBV7-2 to TRBJ1-1; D is undetermined. V shed 5 bases and J shed 2 bases, with 18 bases lying between them. The CDR3 consists of 16 residues. CDR1 SGHTA and CDR2 FQGNSA come from the germline V gene. This CDR3 is CASSQVQWAPNTEAFF. The CDR3 coding sequence is TGTGCCAGCAGCCAAGTTCAGTGGGCACCAAACACTGAAGCTTTCTTT.

This clone has just a few counts. The chain recombines TRBV20-1 with TRBJ2-7; D ambiguous. The V gene's germline CDR1 is DFQATT and CDR2 SNEGSKA (reference sequence). V lost 3 bases and J lost 3, with 6 bases in between. This CDR3 region has 11 residues. CDR3 residues: CSASFGYEQYF. The CDR3 nucleotides read TGCAGTGCTAGTTTCGGCTACGAGCAGTACTTC.

The genes are TRBV19 and TRBJ1-5; D may be TRBD1 (5 bases). Trimming cost V 1 base and J 2 bases, with 15 bases left between them. The CDR3 is made up of 17 amino acids. Germline V gene lookup returns CDR1 LNHDA and CDR2 SQIVND (reference sequence). DNA for the CDR3: TGTGCCAGTAGTATAGCGGTAGGGGAGGCGGGCAATCAGCCCCAGCATTTT. Translated: CASSIAVGEAGNQPQHF.

Only one count was recorded for this clone. The rearrangement links TRBV30 to TRBJ2-7; the match to TRBD1 covers 7 bases. With V trimmed by 2 bases and J by 6 bases, 4 bases remained unmatched. The CDR3 length is 12 residues. CDR1 and CDR2 (germline): GTSNPN, SVGIG (reference sequence). CDR3 protein: CAWSSTGAEQYF. CDR3 nucleotides: TGTGCCTGGAGTTCAACAGGGGCCGAGCAGTACTTC.

The chain joins TRBV15 to TRBJ2-1, with D uncertain. The CDR3 has 14 amino acids. V was clipped by 0 bases and J by 4 bases, with 7 bases between them. Germline V gene lookup returns CDR1 LNHNV and CDR2 YYDKDF (reference sequence). The CDR3 spells CATSRDHGYNEQFF. In DNA form, the CDR3 reads TGTGCCACCAGCAGAGATCACGGGTACAATGAGCAGTTCTTC.

The CDR3 DNA sequence: TGCGCCAGCAGCTTGGACCGCACCTACGAGCAGTACTTC. Translation gives CASSLDRTYEQYF. The rearrangement uses TRBV5-1 and TRBJ2-7; unclear D gene. Germline CDR1 is SGHRS and CDR2 is YFSETQ. V lost 0 bases to trimming and J lost 2 bases, with 6 bases between them. CDR3 length: 13 residues.

This chain connects TRBV9 to TRBJ2-1, with a tentative D call TRBD2 (6 bases). V lost 4 bases to trimming and J lost 2 bases, with 19 bases between them. Germline V gene lookup returns CDR1 SGDLS and CDR2 YYNGEE. The CDR3 runs 17 residues. The CDR3 DNA is TGTGCCAGCAGCCTAACCGGGACTCTAGACCCCTACAATGAGCAGTTCTTC. This encodes CASSLTGTLDPYNEQFF.

The chain carries TRBV9 and TRBJ2-3; the match to TRBD1 covers 9 bases. This CDR3 contains 17 residues. Germline V CDR1 and CDR2: SGDLS, YYNGEE. V trimming: 0 bases; J trimming: 5 bases; junction bases outside the gene matches: 10. The CDR3 DNA reads TGTGCCAGCAGCGTAGTGGGAGCGACAGGGGGGATAGATACGCAGTATTTT. This encodes CASSVVGATGGIDTQYF.

The chain recombines TRBV7-2 with TRBJ2-1; 10 positions match TRBD2. This CDR3 is 15 amino acids long. CDR1 and CDR2 from the germline V gene are SGHTA and FQGNSA. J gave up 4 bases and V 5 bases, and 5 bases lay outside the gene matches. The CDR3: CASSPRTSGYNEQFF. In DNA, the CDR3 is TGTGCCAGCAGCCCGCGGACTAGCGGTTACAATGAGCAGTTCTTC.

The chain couples TRBV29-1 to TRBJ2-3, with D tentatively TRBD2 (6 bases). Germline lookup yields CDR1 SQVTM and CDR2 ANQGSEA. Trimming removed 1 base from V and 4 bases from J, with 6 bases in between. The CDR3 has 12 residues. CDR3 sequence: CSVEASADTQYF. The CDR3 coding sequence is TGCAGCGTTGAAGCTAGCGCAGATACGCAGTATTTT.

This clone was recorded only once. This chain connects TRBV27 to TRBJ2-7; 7 positions match TRBD1. Germline V lookup: CDR1 MNHEY, CDR2 SMNVEV (reference sequence). This CDR3 comprises 16 residues. After removal of 2 bases from V and 0 bases from J, the junction contained 7 bases not matched to a gene. The CDR3 spells CASSLLSPGGSYEQYF. The CDR3 DNA sequence: TGTGCCAGCAGTTTACTGTCTCCAGGGGGCTCCTACGAGCAGTACTTC.

V and J are TRBV29-1 and TRBJ1-1; 7 bases are shared with TRBD1. The CDR3 length is 14 residues. From germline, CDR1 is SQVTM and CDR2 ANQGSEA. Trimming at V came to 7 bases and at J to 3 bases, leaving 11 bases not matched to a gene. CDR3 amino acids: CSAMGQLKDTEAFF. DNA for the CDR3: TGCAGCGCTATGGGACAGCTAAAGGACACTGAAGCTTTCTTT.

The V gene is TRBV5-1, the J gene TRBJ2-5; 9 bases map to TRBD1. The CDR3 is 16 residues long. In germline, CDR1 is SGHRS, CDR2 YFSETQ. V lost 2 bases and J lost 1; bases outside the gene matches: 6. This CDR3 reads CASSLLGQGTQETQYF. CDR3 in DNA: TGCGCCAGCAGCTTACTCGGACAGGGGACCCAAGAGACCCAGTACTTC.

The genes are TRBV30 and TRBJ2-3; D perhaps matches TRBD2 (5 bases). From germline, CDR1 is GTSNPN and CDR2 SVGIG (reference sequence). The CDR3 totals 13 residues. V was shortened by 5 bases and J by 6 bases, with 15 bases between the two germline ends. The CDR3 sequence: CAWGRGLRDTQYF. The CDR3 DNA follows: TGTGCCTGGGGCCGGGGTCTCCGGGATACGCAGTATTTT.

This clone was observed a single time. The chain recombines TRBV19 with TRBJ2-1, with D possibly matching TRBD2 (7 bases). The V end was cut by 4 bases, the J end by 5 bases, with 12 bases between. The CDR3 runs to 14 residues. CDR1 is LNHDA, CDR2 SQIVND, per germline (reference sequence). CDR3 sequence: CASSRGGLNNEQFF. In DNA, the CDR3 is TGTGCCAGTAGTAGGGGGGGGCTCAACAATGAGCAGTTCTTC.

The chain employs TRBV5-1 and TRBJ2-6; the D is unclear. Germline V gene sequence: CDR1 SGHRS, CDR2 YFSETQ. V was trimmed by 0 bases and J by 2 bases, leaving 6 bases between them. The CDR3 covers 15 residues. CDR3 loop: CASSLDGTGANVLTF. The CDR3 bases are TGCGCCAGCAGCTTGGATGGTACTGGGGCCAACGTCCTGACTTTC.

This chain links TRBV4-2 with TRBJ1-4; D remains unclear. The germline V and J ends were trimmed by 1 base and 3 bases, with 6 bases remaining between them. The CDR3 spans 14 residues. The germline CDR1 and CDR2 sequences are LGHNA and YNFKEQ. The CDR3 spells CASSQGASNEKLFF. In DNA form, the CDR3 reads TGTGCCAGCAGCCAAGGGGCATCTAATGAAAAACTGTTTTTT.

The V gene is TRBV27, the J gene TRBJ1-2, with D maybe TRBD1 (5 bases). Looked up from germline, CDR1 is MNHEY and CDR2 is SMNVEV (reference sequence). V was clipped by 4 bases and J by 4 bases, with 10 bases between them. The CDR3 sequence is 13 residues long. The CDR3 DNA reads TGTGCCAGCAGTTCCCAGGGACGCTATGGCTACACCTTC. It is translated as CASSSQGRYGYTF.

The chain couples TRBV11-2 to TRBJ1-1, with 10 positions matching TRBD1. J lost 4 bases, V lost 4 bases, and 6 bases had no gene match. Germline assignment: CDR1 SGHAT and CDR2 FQNNGV. The CDR3 consists of 15 residues. DNA of the CDR3: TGTGCCAGCAGCTCTGAGACAGGGGGCCGCACTGAAGCTTTCTTT. It yields the protein CASSSETGGRTEAFF.

This chain connects TRBV25-1 to TRBJ1-1; TRBD1 matches at 8 bases. Germline lookup yields CDR1 MGHDK and CDR2 SYGVNS. Losses at the gene ends were 8 bases for V and 4 bases for J; bases not matched to a gene: 9. The CDR3 loop spans 14 amino acids. The CDR3 here is CASRPQGAVTEAFF. DNA of the CDR3: TGTGCCAGCCGCCCGCAGGGGGCCGTCACTGAAGCTTTCTTT. The full variable domain, with the rest looked up from reference TRBV25-1 and TRBJ1-1, is EADIYQTPRYLVIGTGKKITLECSQTMGHDKMYWYQQDPGMELHLIHYSYGVNSTEKGDLSSESTVSRIRTEHFPLTLESARPSHTSQYLCASRPQGAVTEAFFGQGTRLTVV.

The chain has TRBV6-6 and TRBJ2-2; D unresolved. The germline V gene has CDR1 MNHNY and CDR2 SVGAGI (reference sequence). Trimming left V 0 bases short and J 0 bases short, with 8 bases between. This CDR3 has 16 residues. CDR3 coding DNA: TGTGCCAGCAGTTACTCGGGCCGCGCGAACACCGGGGAGCTGTTTTTT. Translated, it gives CASSYSGRANTGELFF.

V and J are TRBV18 and TRBJ2-1; D may be TRBD1 or TRBD2 (6 bases each). Deletions cut 1 base from V and 4 bases from J, with 11 bases between. The length of the CDR3 is 15 residues. Germline V CDR1 and CDR2: KGHSH, LQKENI. The chain's CDR3 is CASSPLGAGYNEQFF. DNA of the CDR3: TGTGCCAGCTCACCACTGGGGGCGGGATACAATGAGCAGTTCTTC.

The V call is TRBV7-2, the J call TRBJ1-1, with 12 nucleotides matching TRBD1. Unmatched junction bases numbered 9, after V lost 5 bases and J lost 5 bases. The V gene's germline CDR1 is SGHTA and CDR2 FQGNSA. The CDR3 runs to 16 residues. CDR3 bases: TGTGCCAGCAGCCCGAGGGACAGGGGGCGCTGGACTGAAGCTTTCTTT. It yields the protein CASSPRDRGRWTEAFF.

This chain joins TRBV9 and TRBJ2-1; no firm D call. This CDR3 comprises 14 residues. CDR1 is SGDLS and CDR2 is YYNGEE in the germline V gene. Trimming cost V 0 bases and J 5 bases, with 9 bases left between them. CDR3 sequence: CASSVESAHNEQFF. CDR3 DNA sequence: TGTGCCAGCAGCGTAGAATCAGCTCACAATGAGCAGTTCTTC.